This note documents a single T cell receptor beta chain sequence. Primers for the PCR totalled 60 Vbeta and 13 Jbeta. The protocol was immunoSEQ multiplex PCR, while the TCRdb copy is restricted to in-frame clones and leaves out a portion. The data show around 170,000 clones, with over 70% seen just once and approximately 3.9% held by the top ten. CDR3 length equals 17 residues. Germline CDR1 reads SGHDT; CDR2 reads YYEEEE. V shed 0 bases and J 2 bases; nucleotides not matched to a gene: 6. These data come from a study of cytomegalovirus exposure and HLA in healthy donors. The rearrangement joins TRBV5-6 to TRBJ1-5, with 9 positions matching TRBD1. The sequence derives from a man aged 45-65 years in good health and CMV-seronegative. Source material: PBMCs. CDR3 coding DNA: TGTGCCAGCAGCTTGGCCGGTAGGACAGGGGGCAATCAGCCCCAGCATTTT. It specifies CASSLAGRTGGNQPQHF.